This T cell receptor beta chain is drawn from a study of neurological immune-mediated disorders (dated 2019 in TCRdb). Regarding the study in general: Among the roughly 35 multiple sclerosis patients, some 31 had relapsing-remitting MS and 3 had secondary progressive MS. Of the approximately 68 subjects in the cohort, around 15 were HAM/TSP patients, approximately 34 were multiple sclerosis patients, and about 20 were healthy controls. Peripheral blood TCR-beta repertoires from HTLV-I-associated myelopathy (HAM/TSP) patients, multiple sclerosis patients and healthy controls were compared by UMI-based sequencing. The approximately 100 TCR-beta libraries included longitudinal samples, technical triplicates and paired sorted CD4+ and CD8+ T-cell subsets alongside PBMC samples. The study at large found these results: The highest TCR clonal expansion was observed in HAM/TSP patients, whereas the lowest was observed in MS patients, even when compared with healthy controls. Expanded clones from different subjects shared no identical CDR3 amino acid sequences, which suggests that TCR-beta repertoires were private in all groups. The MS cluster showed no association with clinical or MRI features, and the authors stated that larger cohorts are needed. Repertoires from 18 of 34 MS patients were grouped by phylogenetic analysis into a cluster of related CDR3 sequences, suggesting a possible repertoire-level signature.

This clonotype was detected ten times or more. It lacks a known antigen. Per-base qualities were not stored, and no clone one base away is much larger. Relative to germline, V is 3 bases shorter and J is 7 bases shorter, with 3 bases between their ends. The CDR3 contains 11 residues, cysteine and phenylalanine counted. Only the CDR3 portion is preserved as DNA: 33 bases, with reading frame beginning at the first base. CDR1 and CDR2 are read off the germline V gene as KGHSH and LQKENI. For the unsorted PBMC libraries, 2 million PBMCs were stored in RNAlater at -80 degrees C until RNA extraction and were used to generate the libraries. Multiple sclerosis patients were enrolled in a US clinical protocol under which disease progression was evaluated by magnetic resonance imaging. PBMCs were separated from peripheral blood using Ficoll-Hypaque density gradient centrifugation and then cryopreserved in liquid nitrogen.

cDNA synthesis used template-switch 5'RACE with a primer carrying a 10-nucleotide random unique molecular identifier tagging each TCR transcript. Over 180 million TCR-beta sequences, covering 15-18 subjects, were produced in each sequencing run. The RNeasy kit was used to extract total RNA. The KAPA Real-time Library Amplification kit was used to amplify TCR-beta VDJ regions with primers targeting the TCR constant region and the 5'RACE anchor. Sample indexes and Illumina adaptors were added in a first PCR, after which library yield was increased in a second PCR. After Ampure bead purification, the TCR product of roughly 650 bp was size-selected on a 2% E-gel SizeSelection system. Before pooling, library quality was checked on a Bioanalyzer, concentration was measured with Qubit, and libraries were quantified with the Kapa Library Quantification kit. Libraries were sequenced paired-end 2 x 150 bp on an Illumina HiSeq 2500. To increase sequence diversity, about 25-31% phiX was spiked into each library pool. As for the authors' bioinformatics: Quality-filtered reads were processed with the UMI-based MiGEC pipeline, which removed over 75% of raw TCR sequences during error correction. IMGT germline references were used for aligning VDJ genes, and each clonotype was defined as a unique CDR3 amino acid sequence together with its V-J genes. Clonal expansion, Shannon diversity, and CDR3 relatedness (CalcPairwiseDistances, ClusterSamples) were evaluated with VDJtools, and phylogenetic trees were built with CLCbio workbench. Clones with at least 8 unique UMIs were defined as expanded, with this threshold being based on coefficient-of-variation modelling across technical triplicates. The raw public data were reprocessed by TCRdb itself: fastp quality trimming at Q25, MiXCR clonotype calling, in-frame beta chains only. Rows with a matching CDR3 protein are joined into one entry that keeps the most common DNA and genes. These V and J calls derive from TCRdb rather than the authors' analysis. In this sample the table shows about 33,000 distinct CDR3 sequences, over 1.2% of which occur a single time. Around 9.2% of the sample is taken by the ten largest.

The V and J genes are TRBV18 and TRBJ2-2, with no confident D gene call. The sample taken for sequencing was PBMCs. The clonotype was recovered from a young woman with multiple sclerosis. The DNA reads TGTGCCAGCTCACCCAGCGGGGAGCTGTTTTTT. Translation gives CASSPSGELFF.